This T cell receptor (beta chain) originates from a study of radiation and T cells in renal cell carcinoma. Whole-study findings and limits: Tumor samples were small regions of roughly 1 g. Compared with controls, irradiated tumors showed greater TCR clonality.

Produced via immunoSEQ multiplex PCR; TCRdb's table is partial and in-frame only. The sample has more than 15,000 clones, around 63% seen once. This clone was observed a handful of times. Its specificity is not known. Specified treatment: treatment-naive control, cytoreductive nephrectomy. Control samples are tumors resected by cytoreductive nephrectomy without prior radiation. The tumor was a clear cell renal cell carcinoma. This specimen consisted of tumor tissue, obtained from a patient whose treatment was nephrectomy without radiotherapy. The clonotype comes from a middle-aged man with renal cell carcinoma.

In nucleotides, the CDR3 is TGTGCCAGCAGTTACGTTCTTAGGGGAACCGGGGAGCTGTTTTTT. Encoded protein: CASSYVLRGTGELFF. The chain couples TRBV6-5 to TRBJ2-2, with D maybe TRBD1 (5 bases). Germline values: CDR1 MNHEY, CDR2 SVGAGI. The CDR3 is 15 residues long. V lost 2 bases, J lost 5 bases, and 12 bases lay in between.